The clone carrying this T cell receptor beta chain was recorded only once. The antigen remains undetermined. The assay was immunoSEQ multiplex PCR, and TCRdb's table has in-frame clones only and misses some. The sample yields about 29,000 clones, more than 85% seen once. This record belongs to a study of chemoradiotherapy in HPV16-positive cancers. Overall study: Two HPV16-positive patients' cells yielded candidate HPV-specific clones and common motifs.

Findings and limits, study-wide: Candidate HPV-specific clones and E7-related TCR motifs grew in tumor during treatment. The functional HPV-specific definition rests on just a couple of HPV16-positive patients. For HPV16-positive patients, expanding HPV-responsive T cells associated with longer recurrence-free survival.

In germline, CDR1 is LNHNV, CDR2 YYDKDF (reference sequence). The CDR3 has 15 amino acids. V was pared by 4 bases and J by 1 base, with 5 bases of the junction left unmatched. This sequence joins TRBV15 and TRBJ1-1, with 8 bases fitting TRBD1. The sample was blood, taken from a patient who underwent chemoradiotherapy. The clonotype was recovered from a human donor with HPV-associated anogenital cancer. The CDR3 DNA is TGTGCCACCAGCATGCCCGGGACAGGGAACACTGAAGCTTTCTTT. Encoded protein: CATSMPGTGNTEAFF.